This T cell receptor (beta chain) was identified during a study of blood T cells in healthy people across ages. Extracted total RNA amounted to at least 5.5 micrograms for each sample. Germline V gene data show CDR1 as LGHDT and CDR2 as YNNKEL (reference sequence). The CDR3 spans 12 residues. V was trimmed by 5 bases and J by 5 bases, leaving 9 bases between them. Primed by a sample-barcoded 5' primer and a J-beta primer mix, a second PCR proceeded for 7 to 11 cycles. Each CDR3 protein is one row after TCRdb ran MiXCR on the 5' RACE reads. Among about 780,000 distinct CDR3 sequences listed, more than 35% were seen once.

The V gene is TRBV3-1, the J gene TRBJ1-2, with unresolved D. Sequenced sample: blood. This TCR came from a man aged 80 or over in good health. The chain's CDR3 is CASSGPVYGYTF. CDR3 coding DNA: TGTGCCAGCAGCGGACCGGTTTATGGCTACACCTTC. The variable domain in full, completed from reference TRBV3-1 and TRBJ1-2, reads DTAVSQTPKYLVTQMGNDKSIKCEQNLGHDTMYWYKQDSKKFLKIMFSYNNKELIINETVPNRFSPKSPDKAHLNLHINSLELGDSAVYFCASSGPVYGYTFGSGTRLTVV.